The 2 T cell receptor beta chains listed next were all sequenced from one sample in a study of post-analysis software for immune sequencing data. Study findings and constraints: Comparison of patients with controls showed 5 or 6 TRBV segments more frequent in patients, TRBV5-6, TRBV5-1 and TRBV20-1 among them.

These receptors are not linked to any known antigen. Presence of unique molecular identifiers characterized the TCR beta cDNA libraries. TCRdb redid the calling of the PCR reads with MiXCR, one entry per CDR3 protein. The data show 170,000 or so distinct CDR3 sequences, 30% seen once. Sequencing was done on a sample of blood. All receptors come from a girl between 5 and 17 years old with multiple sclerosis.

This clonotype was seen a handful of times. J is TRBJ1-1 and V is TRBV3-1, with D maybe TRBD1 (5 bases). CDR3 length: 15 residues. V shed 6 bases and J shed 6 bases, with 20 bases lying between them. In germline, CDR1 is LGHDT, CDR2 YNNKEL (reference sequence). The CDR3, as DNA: TGTGCCAGCAGAACGGAGGGGAAGGACGCCGCTGAAGCTTTCTTT. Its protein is CASRTEGKDAAEAFF.

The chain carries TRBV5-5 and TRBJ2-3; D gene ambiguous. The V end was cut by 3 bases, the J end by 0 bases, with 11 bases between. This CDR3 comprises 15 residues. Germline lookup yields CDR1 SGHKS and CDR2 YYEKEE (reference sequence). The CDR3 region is CASSYTRSSTDTQYF. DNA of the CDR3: TGTGCCAGCAGCTACACAAGGTCTAGCACAGATACGCAGTATTTT.